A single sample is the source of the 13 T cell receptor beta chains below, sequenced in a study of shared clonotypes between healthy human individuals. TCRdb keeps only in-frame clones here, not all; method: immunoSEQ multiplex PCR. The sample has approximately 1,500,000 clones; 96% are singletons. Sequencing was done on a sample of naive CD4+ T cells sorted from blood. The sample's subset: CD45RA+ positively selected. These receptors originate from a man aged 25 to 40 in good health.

DNA for the CDR3: TGCAGTGCAACATATGTCACAAATCTGTTTTTT. Encoded protein: CSATYVTNLFF. This chain connects TRBV20-1 to TRBJ1-4; D remains ambiguous. The CDR3 runs 11 residues. Germline V CDR1 and CDR2: DFQATT, SNEGSKA (reference sequence). V lost 6 bases, J lost 14 bases, and 16 bases lay in between.

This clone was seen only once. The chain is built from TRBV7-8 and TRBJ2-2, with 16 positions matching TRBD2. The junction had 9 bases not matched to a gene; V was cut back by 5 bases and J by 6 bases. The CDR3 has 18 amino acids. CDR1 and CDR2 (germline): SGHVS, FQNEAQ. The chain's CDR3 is CASSRSGLAGGPPGELFF. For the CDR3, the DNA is TGTGCCAGCAGCCGCTCGGGACTAGCGGGAGGGCCCCCCGGGGAGCTGTTTTTT.

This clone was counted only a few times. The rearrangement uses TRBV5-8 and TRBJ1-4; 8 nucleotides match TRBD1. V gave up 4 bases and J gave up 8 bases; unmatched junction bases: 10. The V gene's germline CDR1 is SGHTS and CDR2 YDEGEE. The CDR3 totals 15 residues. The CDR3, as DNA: TGTGCCAGCAGCGTTCCAGGGGGCATGTTGGAAAAACTGTTTTTT. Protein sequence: CASSVPGGMLEKLFF.

This CDR3 reads CASSFRTGENEQYF. The CDR3 DNA reads TGTGCCAGCTCATTTCGGACAGGGGAGAACGAGCAGTACTTC. The chain couples TRBV18 to TRBJ2-7; 9 nucleotides agree with TRBD1. Germline lookup yields CDR1 KGHSH and CDR2 LQKENI. CDR3 length equals 14 residues. The V segment lost 5 bases and the J segment 5 bases; nucleotides outside the gene matches: 7.

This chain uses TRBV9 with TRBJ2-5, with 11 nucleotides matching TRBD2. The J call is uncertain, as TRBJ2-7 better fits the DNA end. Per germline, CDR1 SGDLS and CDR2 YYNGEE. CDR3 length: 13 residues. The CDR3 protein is CASSLGTSGEQYF. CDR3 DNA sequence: TGTGCCAGCAGTCTAGGGACTAGCGGCGAGCAGTACTTC.

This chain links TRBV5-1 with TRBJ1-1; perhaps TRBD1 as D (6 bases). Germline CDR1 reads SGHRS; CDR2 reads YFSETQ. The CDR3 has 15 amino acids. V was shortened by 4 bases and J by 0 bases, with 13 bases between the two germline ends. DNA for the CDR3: TGCGCCAGCAGCCGGGGGCGCATCATGAACACTGAAGCTTTCTTT. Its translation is CASSRGRIMNTEAFF.

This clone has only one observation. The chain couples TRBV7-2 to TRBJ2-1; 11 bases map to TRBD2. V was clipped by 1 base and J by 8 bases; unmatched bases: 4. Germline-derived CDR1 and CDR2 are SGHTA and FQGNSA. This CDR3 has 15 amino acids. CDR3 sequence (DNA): TGTGCCAGCAGCTTAGTACTAGCGGGAGACTATGAGCAGTTCTTC. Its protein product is CASSLVLAGDYEQFF.

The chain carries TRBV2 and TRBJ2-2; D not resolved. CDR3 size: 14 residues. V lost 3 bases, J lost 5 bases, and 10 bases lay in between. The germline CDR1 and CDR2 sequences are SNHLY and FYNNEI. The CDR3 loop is CASSELLGTGELFF. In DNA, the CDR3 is TGTGCCAGCAGTGAGCTTCTAGGTACCGGGGAGCTGTTTTTT.

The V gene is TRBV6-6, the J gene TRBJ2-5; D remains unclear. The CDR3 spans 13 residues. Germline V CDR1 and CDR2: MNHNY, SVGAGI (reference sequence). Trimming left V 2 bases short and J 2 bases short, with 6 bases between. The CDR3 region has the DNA TGTGCCAGCAGTTACCCAGGTCAAGAGACCCAGTACTTC. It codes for CASSYPGQETQYF.

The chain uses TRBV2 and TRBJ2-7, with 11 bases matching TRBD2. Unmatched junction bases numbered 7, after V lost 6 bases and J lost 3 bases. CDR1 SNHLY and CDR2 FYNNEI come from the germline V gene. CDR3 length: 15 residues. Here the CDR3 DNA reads TGTGCCAGCAGGTCCGGGACTAGCGGTTACTACGAGCAGTACTTC. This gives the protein CASRSGTSGYYEQYF.

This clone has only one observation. The CDR3 region has the DNA TGTGCCAGCAGCCTCCCGGAGACAGGGGCCCATCGGTACGAGCAGTACTTC. This sequence encodes CASSLPETGAHRYEQYF. The V gene is TRBV7-9, the J gene TRBJ2-7, with 8 bases identical to TRBD1. The CDR3 spans 17 residues. The germline V gene has CDR1 SEHNR and CDR2 FQNEAQ (reference sequence). V trimming: 5 bases; J trimming: 4 bases; junction bases outside the gene matches: 16.

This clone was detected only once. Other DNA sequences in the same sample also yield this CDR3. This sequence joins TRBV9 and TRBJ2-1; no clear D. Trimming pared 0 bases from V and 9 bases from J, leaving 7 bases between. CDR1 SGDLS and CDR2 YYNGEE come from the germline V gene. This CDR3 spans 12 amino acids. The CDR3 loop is CASSVVAGEQFF. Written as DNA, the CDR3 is TGTGCCAGCAGCGTAGTGGCTGGTGAGCAGTTCTTC. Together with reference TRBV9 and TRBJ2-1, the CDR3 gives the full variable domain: DSGVTQTPKHLITATGQRVTLRCSPRSGDLSVYWYQQSLDQGLQFLIQYYNGEERAKGNILERFSAQQFPDLHSELNLSSLELGDSALYFCASSVVAGEQFFGPGTRLTVL.

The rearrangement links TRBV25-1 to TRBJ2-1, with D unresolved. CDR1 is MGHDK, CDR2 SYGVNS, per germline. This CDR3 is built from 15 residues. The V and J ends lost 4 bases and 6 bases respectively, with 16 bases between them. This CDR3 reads CASSVWSAKANEQFF. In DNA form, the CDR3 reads TGTGCCAGCAGTGTATGGTCCGCAAAGGCCAATGAGCAGTTCTTC.